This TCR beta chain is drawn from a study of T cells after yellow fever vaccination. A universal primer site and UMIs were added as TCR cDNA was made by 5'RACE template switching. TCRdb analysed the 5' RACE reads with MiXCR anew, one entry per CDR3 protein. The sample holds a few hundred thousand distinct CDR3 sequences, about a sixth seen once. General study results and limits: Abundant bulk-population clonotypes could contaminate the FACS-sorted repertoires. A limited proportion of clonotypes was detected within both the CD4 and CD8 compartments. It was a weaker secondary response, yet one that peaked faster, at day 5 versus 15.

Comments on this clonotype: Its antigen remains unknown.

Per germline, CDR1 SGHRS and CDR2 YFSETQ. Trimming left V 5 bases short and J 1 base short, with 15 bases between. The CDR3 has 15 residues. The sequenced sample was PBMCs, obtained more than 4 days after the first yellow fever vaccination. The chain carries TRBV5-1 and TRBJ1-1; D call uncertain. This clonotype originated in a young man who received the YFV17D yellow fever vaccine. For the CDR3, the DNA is TGCGCCAGCAGGCCGACACTCACTCCGAACACTGAAGCTTTCTTT. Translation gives CASRPTLTPNTEAFF.